This is a list of T cell receptor beta chains from one sample in a study of cytomegalovirus exposure and HLA in healthy donors. Produced via immunoSEQ multiplex PCR; TCRdb's table is partial and in-frame only. Counted here are under 200,000 clones, 80% occurring once; the ten biggest clones make up more than 5%. What was sequenced was PBMCs. These receptors all stem from a man aged 40-55 years in good health and CMV-seronegative. The CDR3 runs from the conserved cysteine through the conserved F or W. A D gene is named only where the DNA matches it firmly. Not all rows give a size; the values are once, few, many and, for expanded clones, a class.

length: 14
J: TRBJ2-3
V: TRBV5-1
D: .
size: .
DNA: TGCGCCAGCAGCTTGGGGGGGCCTACAGATACGCAGTATTTT
CDR3: CASSLGGPTDTQYF

length: 15
J: TRBJ2-1
V: TRBV18
D: TRBD2
size: .
DNA: TGTGCCAGCTCACCACAGCGGGAGAAATTCGGCGAGCAGTTCTTC
CDR3: CASSPQREKFGEQFF

length: 17
J: TRBJ2-5
V: TRBV12-5
D: .
size: .
DNA: TGTGCTAGTGGTTTGGCCAGGGGACCCCCGTACCAAGAGACCCAGTACTTC
CDR3: CASGLARGPPYQETQYF

length: 13
J: TRBJ2-7
V: TRBV11-2
D: TRBD1
size: .
DNA: TGTGCCAGCAGCACGGGACAGCTCTACGAGCAGTACTTC
CDR3: CASSTGQLYEQYF

length: 17
J: TRBJ2-6
V: TRBV5-4
D: .
size: .
DNA: TGTGCCAGCAGCTTGCGGGGAGGCCCCTCTGGGGCCAACGTCCTGACTTTC
CDR3: CASSLRGGPSGANVLTF

length: 15
J: TRBJ2-1
V: TRBV30
D: TRBD2
size: .
DNA: TGTGCCTGGAGGGGGGGACTAGCGGGCTACAATGAGCAGTTCTTC
CDR3: CAWRGGLAGYNEQFF

length: 14
J: TRBJ2-7
V: TRBV18
D: TRBD1
size: .
DNA: TGTGCCAGCTCACCAGGGACAGGCGGATACGAGCAGTACTTC
CDR3: CASSPGTGGYEQYF

length: 15
J: TRBJ1-2
V: TRBV18
D: TRBD1
size: .
DNA: TGTGCCAGCTCCCGAGCCCGGACAGGAACGGATGGCTACACCTTC
CDR3: CASSRARTGTDGYTF

length: 14
J: TRBJ1-5
V: TRBV19
D: TRBD1
size: once
DNA: TGTGCCAGTAGTCCCGGACAGGTACGTCAGCCCCAGCATTTT
CDR3: CASSPGQVRQPQHF

length: 13
J: TRBJ1-2
V: TRBV7-2
D: TRBD1
size: .
DNA: TGTGCCAGCAGCCGGGACAGTAACTATGGCTACACCTTC
CDR3: CASSRDSNYGYTF

length: 14
J: TRBJ2-7
V: TRBV5-8
D: TRBD1
size: .
DNA: TGTGCCAGCAGCCCCGGACAGGGGGCGGAAGAGCAGTACTTC
CDR3: CASSPGQGAEEQYF

length: 13
J: TRBJ1-6
V: TRBV9
D: .
size: .
DNA: TGTGCCAGCAGCGGGACTCATAATTCACCCCTCCACTTT
CDR3: CASSGTHNSPLHF

length: 14
J: TRBJ2-5
V: TRBV6-6
D: .
size: few
DNA: TGTGCCAGCAGTTACTCGACAGGCCAAGAGACCCAGTACTTC
CDR3: CASSYSTGQETQYF

length: 16
J: TRBJ1-2
V: TRBV6-5
D: TRBD1
size: .
DNA: TGTGCCAGCAGCTACCACGATCCAGCAGGGGGCGGTGGCTACACCTTC
CDR3: CASSYHDPAGGGGYTF

length: 15
J: TRBJ1-2
V: TRBV29-1
D: .
size: .
DNA: TGCAGCGTTGGCCCATGGGGGGGCTCCAGCTATGGCTACACCTTC
CDR3: CSVGPWGGSSYGYTF

length: 16
J: TRBJ1-3
V: TRBV7-2
D: .
size: .
DNA: TGTGCCAGCAGCCGCGGGGGGGGCGGGTCTGGAAACACCATATATTTT
CDR3: CASSRGGGGSGNTIYF

length: 14
J: TRBJ2-7
V: TRBV7-8
D: .
size: .
DNA: TGTGCCAGCAGGGTGGACAGAGCCTCCTACGAGCAGTACTTC
CDR3: CASRVDRASYEQYF

length: 15
J: TRBJ1-1
V: TRBV10-3
D: TRBD1
size: .
DNA: TGTGCCATCAAGGCGACAGGGCTAACGAACACTGAAGCTTTCTTT
CDR3: CAIKATGLTNTEAFF

length: 14
J: TRBJ1-2
V: TRBV2
D: TRBD1
size: few
DNA: TGTGCCAGCAGGGACGACAGGGGAAACTATGGCTACACCTTC
CDR3: CASRDDRGNYGYTF

length: 13
J: TRBJ1-1
V: TRBV5-1
D: TRBD1
size: .
DNA: TGCGCCAGCAGCTTCGGACAGGGGAGGAAAGCTTTCTTT
CDR3: CASSFGQGRKAFF

length: 13
J: TRBJ1-5
V: TRBV5-8
D: .
size: .
DNA: TGTGCCAGCAGACTGGGGGGTAATCAGCCCCAGCATTTT
CDR3: CASRLGGNQPQHF

length: 12
J: TRBJ2-1
V: TRBV7-3
D: TRBD1
size: .
DNA: TGTGCCAGCAGCCGGACAGGGTGGGAGCAGTTCTTC
CDR3: CASSRTGWEQFF

length: 16
J: TRBJ2-3
V: TRBV9
D: TRBD2
size: .
DNA: TGTGCCAGCAGCTTCCAGCGGGAGGGCCAGAAAGATACGCAGTATTTT
CDR3: CASSFQREGQKDTQYF

length: 13
J: TRBJ1-5
V: TRBV23-1
D: TRBD1
size: .
DNA: TGCGCCAGCGACAGGGGATCGGATCAGCCCCAGCATTTT
CDR3: CASDRGSDQPQHF

length: 15
J: TRBJ1-3
V: TRBV2
D: TRBD1
size: .
DNA: TGTGCCAGCAGTTCTACAGGGGGCGGTGGAAACACCATATATTTT
CDR3: CASSSTGGGGNTIYF

length: 14
J: TRBJ2-7
V: TRBV11-3
D: TRBD2
size: .
DNA: TGTGCCAGCAGCTCCCCTCGGGGGGCCTACGAGCAGTACTTC
CDR3: CASSSPRGAYEQYF

length: 15
J: TRBJ1-6
V: TRBV14
D: .
size: .
DNA: TGTGCCAGCAGCCAAGTACGGTTTCGCTATTCACCCCTCCACTTT
CDR3: CASSQVRFRYSPLHF

length: 17
J: TRBJ1-4
V: TRBV25-1
D: TRBD1
size: .
DNA: TGTGCCAGCAGTGAAAGGGGGCCTCGGGCAGGCGGTGAAAAACTGTTTTTT
CDR3: CASSERGPRAGGEKLFF

length: 13
J: TRBJ2-5
V: TRBV7-2
D: .
size: .
DNA: TGTGCCAGCAGCGTGCCCCGGGTGGAGACCCAGTACTTC
CDR3: CASSVPRVETQYF

length: 14
J: TRBJ1-4
V: TRBV7-2
D: .
size: .
DNA: TGTGCCAGCAGAAGACAGGCTCATAATGAAAAACTGTTTTTT
CDR3: CASRRQAHNEKLFF

length: 11
J: TRBJ2-3
V: TRBV19
D: .
size: .
DNA: TGTGCCAGTAAGGACTCAGATACGCAGTATTTT
CDR3: CASKDSDTQYF

length: 19
J: TRBJ2-6
V: TRBV7-9
D: TRBD2
size: .
DNA: TGTGCCAGCAGCTTAGCCCCTTCGGGGGGAGGCTCTGGGGCCAACGTCCTGACTTTC
CDR3: CASSLAPSGGGSGANVLTF

length: 15
J: TRBJ2-7
V: TRBV6-1
D: .
size: few
DNA: TGTGCCAGCAGTGAAGGAGTTACGGTCTCCTACGAGCAGTACTTC
CDR3: CASSEGVTVSYEQYF

length: 14
J: TRBJ2-7
V: TRBV11-3
D: TRBD1
size: .
DNA: TGTGCCAGCAGCTTAGGACAGGGGCTTGACGAGCAGTACTTC
CDR3: CASSLGQGLDEQYF

length: 16
J: TRBJ2-6
V: TRBV5-6
D: .
size: once
DNA: TGTGCCAGCACCGTCGGCTGGGCGCGAGGGGCCAACGTCCTGACTTTC
CDR3: CASTVGWARGANVLTF

length: 12
J: TRBJ2-3
V: TRBV6-6
D: .
size: .
DNA: TGTGCCAGCAGTCCCAATTTGGATACGCAGTATTTT
CDR3: CASSPNLDTQYF

length: 16
J: TRBJ2-2
V: TRBV7-2
D: TRBD1
size: .
DNA: TGTGCCAGCAGCCCCCGCCTCACAGGGGGTGGCGGGGAGCTGTTTTTT
CDR3: CASSPRLTGGGGELFF